The clone carrying this TCR beta chain has more than one count but fewer than ten. Its specificity is unknown. Synthesis of TCR cDNA relied on 5'RACE template switching, which attached a universal primer site and UMIs. TCRdb re-analysed the 5' RACE reads in MiXCR, keeping a single row per CDR3 protein. The table has about 140,000 distinct CDR3 sequences, 7.7% seen once. V lost 3 bases and J lost 2, with 7 bases in between. Germline lookup yields CDR1 KGHSH and CDR2 LQKENI. The CDR3 loop spans 13 amino acids. The entry originates in a study of T cells after yellow fever vaccination. Study-wide results and caveats: The CD4 and CD8 compartments had a small share of their clonotypes in common.

The rearrangement joins TRBV18 to TRBJ1-2, with D hard to call. The source was CD4+ T cells sorted from PBMCs, collected 5 days after the yellow fever booster vaccination. This receptor was taken from a man younger than 45 who received the YFV17D yellow fever vaccine. CDR3 coding DNA: TGTGCCAGCTCACCCGAGCGCAACTATGGCTACACCTTC. Amino acid sequence: CASSPERNYGYTF. Supplemented by reference TRBV18 and TRBJ1-2, the full variable domain reads NAGVMQNPRHLVRRRGQEARLRCSPMKGHSHVYWYRQLPEEGLKFMVYLQKENIIDESGMPKERFSAEFPKEGPSILRIQQVVRGDSAAYFCASSPERNYGYTFGSGTRLTVV.